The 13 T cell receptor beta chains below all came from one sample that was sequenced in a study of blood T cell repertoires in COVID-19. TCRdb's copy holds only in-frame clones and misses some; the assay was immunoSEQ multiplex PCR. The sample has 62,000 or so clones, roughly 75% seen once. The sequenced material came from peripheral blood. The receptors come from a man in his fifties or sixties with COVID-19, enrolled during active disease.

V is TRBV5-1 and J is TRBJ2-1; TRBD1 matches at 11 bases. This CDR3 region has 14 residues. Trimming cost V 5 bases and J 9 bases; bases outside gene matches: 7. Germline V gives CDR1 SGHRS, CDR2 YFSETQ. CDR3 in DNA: TGCGCCAGCAGTGCCGGGACAGGGGGAGGTGAGCAGTTCTTC. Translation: CASSAGTGGGEQFF.

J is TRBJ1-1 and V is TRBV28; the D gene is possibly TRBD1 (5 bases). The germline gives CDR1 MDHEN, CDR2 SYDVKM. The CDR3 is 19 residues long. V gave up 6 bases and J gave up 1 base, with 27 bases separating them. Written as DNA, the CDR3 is TGTGCCAGCAGGCCTCCGGGACTGGGTTTACTTGTGGGGAACACTGAAGCTTTCTTT. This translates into CASRPPGLGLLVGNTEAFF. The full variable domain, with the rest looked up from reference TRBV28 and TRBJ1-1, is DVKVTQSSRYLVKRTGEKVFLECVQDMDHENMFWYRQDPGLGLRLIYFSYDVKMKEKGDIPEGYSVSREKKERFSLILESASTNQTSMYLCASRPPGLGLLVGNTEAFFGQGTRLTVV.

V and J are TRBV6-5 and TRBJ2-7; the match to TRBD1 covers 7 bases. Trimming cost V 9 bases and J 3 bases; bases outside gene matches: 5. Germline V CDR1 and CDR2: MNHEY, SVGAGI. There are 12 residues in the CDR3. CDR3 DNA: TGTGCCAGACACAGGGGTGACTACGAGCAGTACTTC. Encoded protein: CARHRGDYEQYF.

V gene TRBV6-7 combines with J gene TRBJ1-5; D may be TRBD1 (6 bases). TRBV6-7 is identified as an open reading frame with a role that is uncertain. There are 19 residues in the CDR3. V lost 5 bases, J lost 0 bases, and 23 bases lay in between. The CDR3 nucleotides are TGTGCCAGCAGTCCTTTACAGGGTTTGGACTTTTATAGCAATCAGCCCCAGCATTTT. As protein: CASSPLQGLDFYSNQPQHF.

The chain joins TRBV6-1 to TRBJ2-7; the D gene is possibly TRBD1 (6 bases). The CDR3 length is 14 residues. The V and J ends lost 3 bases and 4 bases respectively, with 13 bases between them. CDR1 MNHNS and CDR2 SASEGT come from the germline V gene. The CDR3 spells CASSEVGAQYEQYF. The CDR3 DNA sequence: TGTGCCAGCAGTGAGGTGGGGGCGCAATACGAGCAGTACTTC.

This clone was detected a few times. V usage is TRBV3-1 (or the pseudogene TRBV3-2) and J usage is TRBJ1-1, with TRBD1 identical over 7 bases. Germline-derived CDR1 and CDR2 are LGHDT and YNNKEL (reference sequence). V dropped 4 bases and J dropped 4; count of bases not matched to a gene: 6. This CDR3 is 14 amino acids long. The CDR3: CASSRPEGATEAFF. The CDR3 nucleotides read TGTGCCAGCAGCCGCCCGGAGGGGGCCACTGAAGCTTTCTTT.

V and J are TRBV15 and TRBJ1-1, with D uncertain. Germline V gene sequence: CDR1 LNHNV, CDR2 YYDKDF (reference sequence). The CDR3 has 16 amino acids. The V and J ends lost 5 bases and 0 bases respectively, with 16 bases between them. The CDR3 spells CATSEGRVKMNTEAFF. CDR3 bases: TGTGCCACCAGCGAAGGGAGGGTCAAGATGAACACTGAAGCTTTCTTT.

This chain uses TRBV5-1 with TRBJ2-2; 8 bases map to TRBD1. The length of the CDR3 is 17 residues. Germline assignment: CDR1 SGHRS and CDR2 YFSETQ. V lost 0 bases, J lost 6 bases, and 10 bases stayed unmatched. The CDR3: CASSLVGGQGSSGELFF. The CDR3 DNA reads TGCGCCAGCAGCTTGGTGGGCGGACAGGGTTCATCCGGGGAGCTGTTTTTT.

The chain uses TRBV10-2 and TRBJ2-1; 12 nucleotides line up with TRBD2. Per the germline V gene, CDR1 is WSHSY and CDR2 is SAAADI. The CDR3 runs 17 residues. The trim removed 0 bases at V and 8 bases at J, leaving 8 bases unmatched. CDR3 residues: CASSESLAGGPQDEQFF. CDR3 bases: TGCGCCAGCAGTGAGTCTCTAGCGGGAGGGCCTCAGGATGAGCAGTTCTTC.

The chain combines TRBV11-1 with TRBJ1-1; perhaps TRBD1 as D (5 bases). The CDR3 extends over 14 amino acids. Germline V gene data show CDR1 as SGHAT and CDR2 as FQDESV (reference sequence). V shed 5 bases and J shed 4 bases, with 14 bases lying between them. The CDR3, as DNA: TGTGCCAGCAGCCACGGGGGGTCTGGCACTGAAGCTTTCTTT. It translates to CASSHGGSGTEAFF.

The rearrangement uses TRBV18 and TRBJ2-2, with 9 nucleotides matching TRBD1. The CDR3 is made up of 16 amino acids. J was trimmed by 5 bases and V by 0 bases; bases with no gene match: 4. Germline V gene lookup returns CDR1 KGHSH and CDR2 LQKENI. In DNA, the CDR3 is TGTGCCAGCTCACCACCGGACAGGGGAATTACCGGGGAGCTGTTTTTT. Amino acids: CASSPPDRGITGELFF.

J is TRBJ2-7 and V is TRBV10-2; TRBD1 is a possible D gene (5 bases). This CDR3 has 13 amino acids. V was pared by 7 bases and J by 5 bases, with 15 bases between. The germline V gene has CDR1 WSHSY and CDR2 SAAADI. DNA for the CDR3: TGCGCCAGCAAAGGGGCAGGGCTTGACGAGCAGTACTTC. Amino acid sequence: CASKGAGLDEQYF.

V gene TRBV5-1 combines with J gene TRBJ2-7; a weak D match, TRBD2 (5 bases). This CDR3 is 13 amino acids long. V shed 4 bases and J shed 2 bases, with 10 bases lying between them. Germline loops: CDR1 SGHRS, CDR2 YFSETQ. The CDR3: CASSAASTYEQYF. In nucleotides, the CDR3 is TGCGCCAGCAGCGCCGCTAGCACCTACGAGCAGTACTTC.